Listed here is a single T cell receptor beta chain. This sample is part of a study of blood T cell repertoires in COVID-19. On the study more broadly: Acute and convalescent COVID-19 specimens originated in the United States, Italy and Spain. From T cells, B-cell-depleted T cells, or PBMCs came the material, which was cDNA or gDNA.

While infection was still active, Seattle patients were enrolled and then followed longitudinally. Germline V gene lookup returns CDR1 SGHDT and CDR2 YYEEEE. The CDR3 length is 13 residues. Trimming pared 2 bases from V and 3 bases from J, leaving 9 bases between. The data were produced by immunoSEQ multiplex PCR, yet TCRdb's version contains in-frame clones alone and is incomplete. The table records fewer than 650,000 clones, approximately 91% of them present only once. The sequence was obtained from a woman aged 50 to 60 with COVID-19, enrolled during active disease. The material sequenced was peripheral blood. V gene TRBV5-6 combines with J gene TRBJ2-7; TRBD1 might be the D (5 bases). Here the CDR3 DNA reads TGTGCCAGCAGCTTCGAAGGGGACTACGAGCAGTACTTC. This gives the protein CASSFEGDYEQYF.